This TCR beta chain was documented in a study of T cells in Graves' hyperthyroidism and ophthalmopathy. Findings and caveats of the study: Median prediction lead before ophthalmopathy onset was 6.5 months with the model. The authors' 13 V-J model separated ophthalmopathy from stable hyperthyroidism.

TCR beta CDR3 regions were amplified from RNA. TCR CDR3 regions were first amplified by RT-PCR with HTBI primers. Using its own MiXCR run on the multiplex PCR reads, TCRdb lists one record per CDR3 protein. The sample has a few hundred thousand distinct CDR3 sequences, around a sixth seen once; the top ten hold about 53%. In germline, CDR1 is SQVTM, CDR2 ANQGSEA. Between the trimmed V and J ends, which lost 2 bases and 0 bases, there was a span of 7 bases. The CDR3 covers 13 residues. The table lists this clonotype with a few counts. What it recognizes is unknown. Graves' hyperthyroidism showing no ophthalmopathy progression within 18 months was considered stable. In making diagnoses, clinical symptoms, serum thyroxine and TRAb, thyroid ultrasound and orbital computed tomography were all used.

Sequences were obtained from blood. The gene calls are TRBV29-1 and TRBJ2-5; D is unclear. The clonotype comes from a woman aged 50 to 60 with Graves' hyperthyroidism. The chain's CDR3 is CSVEFADQETQYF. DNA of the CDR3: TGCAGCGTTGAATTTGCAGACCAAGAGACCCAGTACTTC.